One sample yielded the 17 T cell receptor beta chains listed below, sequenced in a study of control samples from healthy donors and cancer patients (dated by TCRdb to about 2020). Library preparation employed the immunoSEQ multiplex PCR assay. The table was pulled from immuneACCESS by TCRdb, which kept in-frame rearrangements only. Such tables lose some clones; where checked, under half of the loss comes from unresolved V genes, and the rest has no known cause. Present in this sample are 48,000 or so clones, approximately 93% of which were seen just once. Together, the top ten hold around 24% of the sample. Sequenced sample: PBMCs. These receptors were collected from a woman in her forties or fifties with head and neck cancer.

The chain uses TRBV28 and TRBJ2-5; TRBD2 matches at 16 bases. The CDR3 has 19 amino acids. The germline CDR1 and CDR2 sequences are MDHEN and SYDVKM. Germline trimming cut 3 bases from V and 2 bases from J; bases unmatched to any gene: 9. The CDR3 protein is CASSFLGLAGGPPQETQYF. In DNA form, the CDR3 reads TGTGCCAGCAGTTTCCTGGGACTAGCGGGAGGGCCACCACAAGAGACCCAGTACTTC.

The gene calls are TRBV10-3 and TRBJ2-2; maybe TRBD2 (7 bases). CDR3 size: 17 residues. The germline V gene has CDR1 ENHRY and CDR2 SYGVKD. The V end lost 2 bases, the J end lost 1 base, and 14 bases lay between the germline ends. CDR3 nucleotide sequence: TGTGCCATCAGTGAGATGGCGGGGGCTCGGAACACCGGGGAGCTGTTTTTT. It codes for CAISEMAGARNTGELFF.

The rearrangement joins TRBV6-6 to TRBJ2-7; D ambiguous. V lost 5 bases and J lost 0, with 8 bases in between. This CDR3 has 13 amino acids. CDR1 MNHNY and CDR2 SVGAGI come from the germline V gene (reference sequence). In nucleotides, the CDR3 is TGTGCCAGCAGTCGACTCCTCTCCTACGAGCAGTACTTC. Translating gives CASSRLLSYEQYF.

A note on this clone: Other DNA sequences in the same sample also yield this CDR3. The rearrangement joins TRBV28 to TRBJ1-5; TRBD1 might be the D (5 bases). The CDR3 is made up of 14 amino acids. The V and J ends lost 5 bases and 4 bases respectively, with 12 bases between them. The germline CDR1 and CDR2 sequences are MDHEN and SYDVKM. CDR3 sequence reads: CASSPDRDNQPQHF. The CDR3 DNA reads TGTGCCAGCAGTCCAGACAGAGATAATCAGCCCCAGCATTTT. Drawing the rest from reference TRBV28 and TRBJ1-5, the complete variable domain is DVKVTQSSRYLVKRTGEKVFLECVQDMDHENMFWYRQDPGLGLRLIYFSYDVKMKEKGDIPEGYSVSREKKERFSLILESASTNQTSMYLCASSPDRDNQPQHFGDGTRLSIL.

This clone was seen a single time. The gene calls are TRBV18 and TRBJ2-5, with 8 nucleotides matching TRBD2. The J segment lost 4 bases and the V segment lost 3 bases, leaving 10 bases of the junction unmatched. The CDR3 spans 16 residues. Per germline, CDR1 KGHSH and CDR2 LQKENI. The CDR3 DNA reads TGTGCCAGCTCACCGGCGGGGCTAGCGGGTGGAGAGACCCAGTACTTC. Amino acid sequence: CASSPAGLAGGETQYF.

The count of this clone is one. The V and J genes are TRBV19 and TRBJ2-2; no clear D. V was shortened by 0 bases and J by 6 bases, with 8 bases between the two germline ends. The CDR3 has 14 amino acids. Per the germline V gene, CDR1 is LNHDA and CDR2 is SQIVND (reference sequence). CDR3 sequence reads: CASSIDRGPGELFF. The CDR3 DNA sequence: TGTGCCAGTAGTATAGATCGCGGCCCCGGGGAGCTGTTTTTT.

The chain joins TRBV4-1 to TRBJ1-1; no firm D call. V was shortened by 5 bases and J by 1 base, with 8 bases between the two germline ends. Germline values: CDR1 MGHRA, CDR2 YSYEKL. The CDR3 is 13 residues long. The CDR3 sequence: CASSGPGNTEAFF. In nucleotides, the CDR3 is TGCGCCAGCAGCGGGCCAGGGAACACTGAAGCTTTCTTT.

The chain links TRBV24-1 to TRBJ2-1; 11 nucleotides agree with TRBD2. There are 16 residues in the CDR3. Trimming cost V 3 bases and J 8 bases; bases outside gene matches: 8. CDR1 and CDR2 (germline): KGHDR, SFDVKD. The DNA of the CDR3 is TGTGCCACCAGTGATACTAGGCTAGCGGGGGGCGATGAGCAGTTCTTC. It yields the protein CATSDTRLAGGDEQFF.

This chain joins TRBV30 and TRBJ1-5; tentative D call: TRBD1 (5 bases). The CDR3 covers 15 residues. Germline-derived CDR1 and CDR2 are GTSNPN and SVGIG (reference sequence). The V gene lost 1 base and the J gene lost 4 bases, with 14 bases spanning the gap. The CDR3 bases are TGTGCCTGGAGTGACTCGGGACGGCTTAATCAGCCCCAGCATTTT. It is translated as CAWSDSGRLNQPQHF.

This chain links TRBV3-1 (or the pseudogene TRBV3-2) with TRBJ2-5, with 15 positions matching TRBD2. CDR3 length: 15 residues. The V gene end was trimmed by 8 bases and the J gene end by 5 bases; junction bases not matched to a gene: 6. CDR1 is LGHDT, CDR2 YNNKEL, per germline (reference sequence). The CDR3 reads CASGTSGRIGETQYF. The CDR3 bases are TGTGCCAGCGGGACTAGCGGGAGGATTGGCGAGACCCAGTACTTC.

J is TRBJ2-5 and V is TRBV15; D call uncertain. Trimming took 0 bases from V and 5 from J, leaving 13 bases between them. Germline loops: CDR1 LNHNV, CDR2 YYDKDF (reference sequence). CDR3 length equals 15 residues. The CDR3 here is CATSRDRTPMETQYF. As DNA, the CDR3 is TGTGCCACCAGCAGAGATCGAACACCGATGGAGACCCAGTACTTC.

This clone is a singleton in its sample. The chain carries TRBV2 and TRBJ1-2, with 8 bases aligning to TRBD1. Germline CDR1 reads SNHLY; CDR2 reads FYNNEI. The CDR3 runs to 14 residues. V was pared by 3 bases and J by 8 bases, with 8 bases of the junction left unmatched. The CDR3 protein is CASSDGRGQRGYTF. For the CDR3, the DNA is TGTGCCAGCAGTGACGGCAGGGGGCAGAGGGGCTACACCTTC.

The chain is built from TRBV12-3 or TRBV12-4 and TRBJ1-2, with unresolved D. V gave up 3 bases and J gave up 1 base, with 6 bases separating them. CDR3 length equals 13 residues. CDR3 sequence reads: CASSLRDNYGYTF. CDR3 bases: TGTGCCAGCAGTTTGCGGGATAACTATGGCTACACCTTC.

The chain couples TRBV4-1 to TRBJ2-5; no definite D call. V lost 0 bases to trimming and J lost 2 bases, with 7 bases between them. CDR3 length equals 14 residues. Germline V gives CDR1 MGHRA, CDR2 YSYEKL. CDR3 residues: CASSQDPLQETQYF. CDR3 sequence (DNA): TGCGCCAGCAGCCAAGATCCCCTGCAAGAGACCCAGTACTTC.

V is TRBV29-1 and J is TRBJ2-1; 13 bases align to TRBD2. The V gene's germline CDR1 is SQVTM and CDR2 ANQGSEA. This CDR3 is 17 amino acids long. With 3 bases clipped from V and 8 bases from J, the junction kept 13 bases outside the gene matches. DNA for the CDR3: TGCAGCGTTGATGAGACTAGCGGGGGGATAGCTGTCGATGAGCAGTTCTTC. Translating it yields CSVDETSGGIAVDEQFF.

This rearrangement joins TRBV10-1 to TRBJ2-7, with D tentatively TRBD2 (6 bases). This CDR3 is built from 16 residues. Trimming stripped 7 bases from V and 0 bases from J, with 19 bases between. Germline CDR1 and CDR2: WNHNN and SYGVQD (reference sequence). The CDR3 loop is CASTRYLAYHSYEQYF. The CDR3 DNA reads as TGCGCCAGCACCAGATACCTAGCGTACCACTCCTACGAGCAGTACTTC.

This chain links TRBV27 with TRBJ1-5; 9 bases match TRBD1. V trimming: 6 bases; J trimming: 6 bases; junction bases outside the gene matches: 15. Germline V CDR1 and CDR2: MNHEY, SMNVEV (reference sequence). The CDR3 is 17 amino acids. CDR3 DNA: TGTGCCAGCAGCACGTTCGGGACAGGGAAGCTGAGTCAGCCCCAGCATTTT. It yields the protein CASSTFGTGKLSQPQHF.